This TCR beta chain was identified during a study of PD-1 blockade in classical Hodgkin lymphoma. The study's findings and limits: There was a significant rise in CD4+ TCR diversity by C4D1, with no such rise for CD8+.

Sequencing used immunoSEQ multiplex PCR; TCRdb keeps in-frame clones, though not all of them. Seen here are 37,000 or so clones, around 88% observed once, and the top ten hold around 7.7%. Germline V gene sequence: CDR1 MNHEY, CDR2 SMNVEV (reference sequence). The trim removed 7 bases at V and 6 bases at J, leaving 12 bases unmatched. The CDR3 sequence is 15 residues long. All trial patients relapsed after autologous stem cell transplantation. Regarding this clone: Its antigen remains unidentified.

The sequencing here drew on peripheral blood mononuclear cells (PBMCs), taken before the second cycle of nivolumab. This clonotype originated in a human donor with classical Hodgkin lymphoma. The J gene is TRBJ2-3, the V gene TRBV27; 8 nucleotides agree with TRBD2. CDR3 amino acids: CASNSLGTSPDTQYF. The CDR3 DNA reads TGTGCCAGCAATTCTCTGGGGACTAGTCCGGATACGCAGTATTTT.